The 26 T cell receptor beta chains below all came from one sample that was sequenced in a study of Ad26.COV2.S vaccination and SARS-CoV-2 variants. Treatment denoted: 15 to 20 received Ad26.COV2.S at low or high dose, single or two shots; roughly five received placebo; per-sample allocation not given. Following the first vaccine or placebo injection, samples were taken on day 63. Assay: immunoSEQ multiplex PCR; the TCRdb copy retains only in-frame clones and omits some. This repertoire shows a few hundred thousand clones, about 88% found once; its top ten account for about 1.9%. The sequenced sample was peripheral blood, obtained in a trial of Ad26.COV2.S vaccine versus placebo. The source of these receptors is a person aged 18-60 years who received the Ad26.COV2.S COVID-19 vaccine or a placebo.

The rearrangement links TRBV12-3 or TRBV12-4 to TRBJ1-1, with a possible D match to TRBD1 (5 bases). Deletions cut 6 bases from V and 1 base from J, with 9 bases between. The CDR3 runs to 13 residues. The CDR3 DNA reads as TGTGCCAGCAGGGGGGACGGGAACACTGAAGCTTTCTTT. Protein: CASRGDGNTEAFF.

V and J are TRBV21-1 and TRBJ2-7; the table assigns TRBD2, which was not confirmed against the DNA. TRBV21-1 is listed as a pseudogene. The CDR3 extends over 14 amino acids. The CDR3 spells CASSKGGRPYEQYF. The CDR3 DNA is TGTGCCAGCAGCAAAGGAGGCCGTCCCTACGAGCAGTACTTC.

This rearrangement joins TRBV7-8 to TRBJ2-1, with TRBD2 identical over 9 bases. The CDR3 totals 13 residues. The J segment lost 9 bases and the V segment lost 6 bases, leaving 6 bases of the junction unmatched. Germline loops: CDR1 SGHVS, CDR2 FQNEAQ. The CDR3, as DNA: TGTGCCAGCAGTGCGGGAGGGCCTATTGAGCAGTTCTTC. Amino acids: CASSAGGPIEQFF.

The chain couples TRBV12-5 to TRBJ1-5; D is unresolved. The CDR3 has 15 amino acids. CDR1 LGHNT and CDR2 FRNRAP come from the germline V gene. The V end was cut by 6 bases, the J end by 1 base, with 13 bases between. CDR3 in amino acids: CASGDVDFSNQPQHF. The CDR3 DNA follows: TGTGCTAGTGGCGACGTCGATTTCAGCAATCAGCCCCAGCATTTT.

The chain couples TRBV9 to TRBJ1-2, with a weak D call TRBD1 (5 bases). V was shortened by 1 base and J by 3 bases, with 13 bases between the two germline ends. The CDR3 runs 15 residues. CDR1 is SGDLS, CDR2 YYNGEE, per germline. The CDR3 DNA reads TGTGCCAGCAGCGTAAATTGGTTGGGGGACTATGGCTACACCTTC. Its protein is CASSVNWLGDYGYTF.

The chain is built from TRBV19 and TRBJ2-2, with no clear D. V lost 6 bases and J lost 5, with 10 bases in between. CDR1 and CDR2 from the germline V gene are LNHDA and SQIVND (reference sequence). The CDR3 contains 13 residues. For the CDR3, the DNA is TGTGCCAGTAGCCCCTCGACTACCGGGGAGCTGTTTTTT. Protein sequence: CASSPSTTGELFF.

V is TRBV5-1 and J is TRBJ1-1; 7 nucleotides align to TRBD1. Unmatched junction bases numbered 3, after V lost 0 bases and J lost 1 base. This CDR3 is 15 amino acids long. Germline V CDR1 and CDR2: SGHRS, YFSETQ. The CDR3 DNA reads as TGCGCCAGCAGCTTGGCGACAGGGCCGAACACTGAAGCTTTCTTT. Protein: CASSLATGPNTEAFF.

This chain connects TRBV11-2 to TRBJ2-5; no clear D. Per germline, CDR1 SGHAT and CDR2 FQNNGV. The V end was cut by 5 bases, the J end by 4 bases, with 14 bases between. The CDR3 spans 14 residues. As DNA, the CDR3 is TGTGCCAGCAGCCCATCTAATATGGGAGAGACCCAGTACTTC. Translating it yields CASSPSNMGETQYF.

The rearrangement joins TRBV19 to TRBJ2-1; 8 bases fit TRBD1. This CDR3 has 14 amino acids. Trimming took 10 bases from V and 4 from J; bases not matched to a gene: 9. Germline assignment: CDR1 LNHDA and CDR2 SQIVND (reference sequence). The CDR3 spells CATGTGKGYNEQFF. In DNA form, the CDR3 reads TGTGCCACGGGGACAGGCAAAGGTTACAATGAGCAGTTCTTC.

Within the sample, this clone is medium-sized (0.01 to 0.1%). The chain joins TRBV9 to TRBJ1-6, with D tentatively TRBD1 (5 bases). Per the germline V gene, CDR1 is SGDLS and CDR2 is YYNGEE. This CDR3 spans 14 amino acids. V lost 3 bases and J 7 bases, leaving 11 bases between the germline ends. The DNA for the CDR3 is TGTGCCAGCAGCGGGGCAGGGAAGAATTCACCCCTCCACTTT. Protein sequence: CASSGAGKNSPLHF.

The chain carries TRBV9 and TRBJ2-3; D unresolved. V was pared by 3 bases and J by 2 bases, with 19 bases between. Germline CDR1 is SGDLS and CDR2 is YYNGEE. The CDR3 is 17 amino acids. CDR3 sequence (DNA): TGTGCCAGCAGCGCATCGCTTGGCGGTAGAAACACAGATACGCAGTATTTT. Translation gives CASSASLGGRNTDTQYF.

The genes are TRBV3-1 (or the pseudogene TRBV3-2) and TRBJ1-2, with D possibly matching TRBD1 (6 bases). The V and J ends lost 0 bases and 0 bases respectively, with 17 bases between them. CDR1 is LGHDT and CDR2 is YNNKEL in the germline V gene (reference sequence). The CDR3 has 18 amino acids. CDR3 DNA sequence: TGTGCCAGCAGCCAAGATGGGCAGGGGCTGCTAGCTAACTATGGCTACACCTTC. Encoded protein: CASSQDGQGLLANYGYTF.

The chain recombines TRBV28 with TRBJ1-3; TRBD1 aligns across 10 bases. This CDR3 is built from 16 residues. After removal of 3 bases from V and 2 bases from J, the junction contained 4 bases not matched to a gene. The V gene's germline CDR1 is MDHEN and CDR2 SYDVKM. The CDR3 protein is CASSFPGTGAGNTIYF. The DNA of the CDR3 is TGTGCCAGCAGTTTCCCGGGGACAGGGGCTGGAAACACCATATATTTT. The whole variable domain, filled in from reference TRBV28 and TRBJ1-3, reads DVKVTQSSRYLVKRTGEKVFLECVQDMDHENMFWYRQDPGLGLRLIYFSYDVKMKEKGDIPEGYSVSREKKERFSLILESASTNQTSMYLCASSFPGTGAGNTIYFGEGSWLTVV.

In its sample, this clone was seen once. The chain carries TRBV18 and TRBJ1-1, with TRBD1 matching over 7 bases. From germline, CDR1 is KGHSH and CDR2 LQKENI. V shed 3 bases, J shed 3 bases, and the junction held 4 bases outside the gene matches. The CDR3 has 14 amino acids. The CDR3 coding sequence is TGTGCCAGCTCACCCGACAGGGAGGACACTGAAGCTTTCTTT. Amino acid sequence: CASSPDREDTEAFF. Supplemented by reference TRBV18 and TRBJ1-1, the full variable domain reads NAGVMQNPRHLVRRRGQEARLRCSPMKGHSHVYWYRQLPEEGLKFMVYLQKENIIDESGMPKERFSAEFPKEGPSILRIQQVVRGDSAAYFCASSPDREDTEAFFGQGTRLTVV.

The J gene is TRBJ2-1, the V gene TRBV21-1. TRBV21-1 constitutes a pseudogene. This CDR3 has 11 residues. The CDR3 spells CASRPINEQFF. In nucleotides, the CDR3 is TGTGCCAGCAGGCCGATCAATGAGCAGTTCTTC.

V gene TRBV3-1 (or the pseudogene TRBV3-2) combines with J gene TRBJ2-7; 11 bases are a match to TRBD2. The CDR3 contains 14 residues. CDR1 LGHDT and CDR2 YNNKEL come from the germline V gene (reference sequence). J gave up 6 bases and V 4 bases, and 5 bases lay outside the gene matches. In DNA form, the CDR3 reads TGTGCCAGCAGCCGAGCTAGCGGGAGGCGCGAGCAGTACTTC. Translation gives CASSRASGRREQYF.

CDR3 sequence: CAWSRGQNQPQHF. CDR3 coding DNA: TGTGCCTGGAGTCGGGGGCAGAATCAGCCCCAGCATTTT. This chain links TRBV30 with TRBJ1-5, with D perhaps matching TRBD1 (6 bases). Germline V CDR1 and CDR2: GTSNPN, SVGIG (reference sequence). The CDR3 has 13 residues. Trimming took off 2 bases at V and 4 bases at J, with 9 bases between the two ends.

V is TRBV7-9 and J is TRBJ2-5; perhaps TRBD1 as D (5 bases). Trimming took 1 base from V and 5 from J, leaving 11 bases between them. The CDR3 is 14 amino acids. Germline V gene data show CDR1 as SEHNR and CDR2 as FQNEAQ (reference sequence). The CDR3 region is CASSLEGAEETQYF. CDR3 DNA: TGTGCCAGCAGCTTAGAAGGGGCGGAGGAGACCCAGTACTTC.

The chain carries TRBV7-3 and TRBJ2-5; 9 bases line up with TRBD2. The length of the CDR3 is 13 residues. Germline CDR1 SGHTA, CDR2 FQGTGA. V trimming: 5 bases; J trimming: 11 bases; junction bases outside the gene matches: 9. The CDR3 DNA follows: TGTGCCAGCAGCGAAGCGGGAGGAGGGTCGCAGTACTTC. The encoded protein is CASSEAGGGSQYF.

The chain has TRBV27 and TRBJ1-1; possible D gene TRBD1, 5 bases. The germline CDR1 and CDR2 sequences are MNHEY and SMNVEV (reference sequence). V gave up 5 bases and J gave up 4 bases, with 23 bases separating them. CDR3 length: 17 residues. The CDR3 loop reads CASSPLNWGRRITEAFF. The CDR3 DNA is TGTGCCAGCAGTCCCCTCAATTGGGGGAGGAGGATCACTGAAGCTTTCTTT.

J is TRBJ1-5 and V is TRBV28, with a possible D match to TRBD1 (5 bases). The germline V gene has CDR1 MDHEN and CDR2 SYDVKM. The V end lost 3 bases, the J end lost 1 base, and 10 bases lay between the germline ends. The CDR3 covers 15 residues. CDR3: CASSFAGQSNQPQHF. The CDR3, as DNA: TGTGCCAGCAGTTTTGCAGGGCAAAGCAATCAGCCCCAGCATTTT.

The rearrangement joins TRBV5-1 to TRBJ2-5, with D uncertain. The V end was cut by 5 bases, the J end by 2 bases, with 10 bases between. This CDR3 contains 13 residues. The germline CDR1 and CDR2 sequences are SGHRS and YFSETQ. As DNA, the CDR3 is TGCGCCAGCAGTTGGGTCCGACAAGAGACCCAGTACTTC. It encodes CASSWVRQETQYF.

To note about this clone: Other DNA sequences in this sample translate to the same CDR3. V usage is TRBV6-5 and J usage is TRBJ2-2; 11 bases fit TRBD2. Germline CDR1 reads MNHEY; CDR2 reads SVGAGI. CDR3 length equals 14 residues. Trimming cost V 6 bases and J 3 bases; bases outside gene matches: 0. The DNA of the CDR3 is TGTGCCAGCAGACTAGCGGGAGACACCGGGGAGCTGTTTTTT. Translating gives CASRLAGDTGELFF.

Worth noting for this clone: A much larger clone lies a single base off, so this may be a read error. The chain carries TRBV16 and TRBJ1-2, with D unresolved. Trimming pared 4 bases from V and 0 bases from J, leaving 9 bases between. The CDR3 length is 14 residues. Germline-derived CDR1 and CDR2 are KGHSY and FQNENV. The CDR3 reads CASSPDGANYGYTF. The CDR3 bases are TGTGCCAGCAGCCCGGACGGAGCTAACTATGGCTACACCTTC.

This chain joins TRBV27 and TRBJ1-1; D gene unclear. V gave up 6 bases and J gave up 11 bases, with 19 bases separating them. CDR1 and CDR2 (germline): MNHEY, SMNVEV (reference sequence). The CDR3 sequence is 13 residues long. The CDR3 DNA reads TGTGCCAGCAGAATCGCCGACGGATTGGGGGCTTTCTTT. This encodes CASRIADGLGAFF.

The chain couples TRBV12-3 or TRBV12-4 to TRBJ1-6; no reliable D call. The V gene lost 6 bases and the J gene lost 7 bases, with 7 bases spanning the gap. This CDR3 comprises 12 residues. The CDR3 DNA is TGTGCCAGCAGCTCTTCGAATTCACCCCTCCACTTT. Its translation is CASSSSNSPLHF.